This is a list of T cell receptor beta chains from one sample in a study of beta chain features in type 1 diabetes. Assay: immunoSEQ multiplex PCR; the TCRdb copy retains only in-frame clones and omits some. The sample has some 660,000 clones, 11% to 15% seen once. The sample was naive CD4+ T cells from blood. The receptors derive from a man aged 18 to 30 with type 1 diabetes. Both conserved end residues are part of each CDR3. D genes are given only for firm matches. Clone size is stated in some rows and not others, as once, few, many or a class when expanded.

>15|TRBV4-1|TRBJ1-2|few|NA
TGCGCCAGCAGCCAAGACGGGGGGCAGGGCTATGGCTACACCTTC
CASSQDGGQGYGYTF
>11|TRBV30|TRBJ2-5|few|NA
TGTGCCTGGACATCGGGGGAGACCCAGTACTTC
CAWTSGETQYF
>14|TRBV9|TRBJ1-1|NA|NA
TGTGCCAGCAGCGTAGCTGTAGGGCAGGGTGAAGCTTTCTTT
CASSVAVGQGEAFF
>10|TRBV20-1|TRBJ1-2|few|NA
TGCAGTACCCCGTCGATTGGCTACACCTTC
CSTPSIGYTF
>12|TRBV4-2|TRBJ2-1|few|NA
TGTGCCAGCAGAATCTCCTACAATGAGCAGTTCTTC
CASRISYNEQFF
>16|TRBV28|TRBJ2-3|few|NA
TGTGCCAGCAGCCGCGCTGGAGGGGGACTCACAGATACGCAGTATTTT
CASSRAGGGLTDTQYF
>13|TRBV5-1|TRBJ2-7|few|TRBD1
TGCGCCAGCAGCTTACCGGACAGGGCCGAGCAGTACTTC
CASSLPDRAEQYF
>17|TRBV5-4|TRBJ2-1|NA|TRBD1
TGTGCCAGCAGTCCTCCTTCCGGGACAGGGGACCAAGGTGAGCAGTTCTTC
CASSPPSGTGDQGEQFF
>14|TRBV6-5|TRBJ1-1|NA|NA
TGTGCCAGCAGCCCCCTTGAGAGGGGGACTGAAGCTTTCTTT
CASSPLERGTEAFF
>17|TRBV5-1|TRBJ2-7|NA|TRBD1
TGCGCCAGCAGCCCGCCTCCGGGACAGGGTGTTTTCTACGAGCAGTACTTC
CASSPPPGQGVFYEQYF
>17|TRBV25-1|TRBJ2-1|few|TRBD2
TGTGCCAGCCCCCGGCTAGCGGGAGCCTTCTCCTACAATGAGCAGTTCTTC
CASPRLAGAFSYNEQFF
>16|TRBV18|TRBJ2-3|few|NA
TGTGCCAGCTCATACACAACTCTAGCGCACACAGATACGCAGTATTTT
CASSYTTLAHTDTQYF
>14|TRBV2|TRBJ1-2|NA|NA
TGTGCCAGCAGCCTTATCGGAGCTAACTATGGCTACACCTTC
CASSLIGANYGYTF
>13|TRBV13|TRBJ1-1|NA|NA
TGTGCCAGCAGCTTAAAGGTTATCACTGAAGCTTTCTTT
CASSLKVITEAFF
>13|TRBV2|TRBJ2-5|few|TRBD2
TGTGCCAGCAGTGAGGGGCTAGCGGCGACCCAGTACTTC
CASSEGLAATQYF
>13|TRBV14|TRBJ1-1|NA|NA
TGTGCCAGCATGGCCGTGGAGGGGACTGAAGCTTTCTTT
CASMAVEGTEAFF
>16|TRBV18|TRBJ1-3|few|TRBD1
TGTGCCAGCTCATCCCGGGACAGGCAGGCTGGAAACACCATATATTTT
CASSSRDRQAGNTIYF
>14|TRBV5-1|TRBJ1-1|few|NA
TGCGCCAGCAGATCCCGGGACTGGGGCACTGAAGCTTTCTTT
CASRSRDWGTEAFF
>14|TRBV7-9|TRBJ1-6|few|NA
TGTGCCAGCAGCTTAGTACAGGGCAATTCACCCCTCCACTTT
CASSLVQGNSPLHF
>15|TRBV29-1|TRBJ2-1|NA|NA
TGCAGGGCAACTCCAACCGGGACCTCCTACAATGAGCAGTTCTTC
CRATPTGTSYNEQFF
>12|TRBV7-2|TRBJ2-7|few|NA
TGTGCCAGCAGCTTAGAGTCGGGCGAGCAGTACTTC
CASSLESGEQYF
>15|TRBV10-3|TRBJ1-2|few|NA
TGTGCCATCCACGAAAAGGGGGTTTCGGACTATGGCTACACCTTC
CAIHEKGVSDYGYTF